This TCR beta chain derives from a study of cytomegalovirus exposure and HLA in healthy donors. Study-wide results and caveats: Investigators reported over 150 TCR beta chains as tied to cytomegalovirus.

From the 120-subject validation cohort, which was separate from the approximately 700-subject first cohort, the donors were drawn. Trimming at V came to 7 bases and at J to 5 bases, leaving 6 bases not matched to a gene. Germline CDR1 is SQVTM and CDR2 is ANQGSEA. The CDR3 loop spans 14 amino acids. Libraries were prepared by immunoSEQ multiplex PCR; TCRdb keeps only in-frame clonotypes and omits some of them. The sample has 150,000 to 200,000 clones, over 80% seen once. With regard to this clone: Its specificity is not known.

V usage is TRBV29-1 and J usage is TRBJ2-3; 13 positions agree with TRBD2. The sequence was obtained from a young man in good health and CMV-seropositive. Sequencing used PBMCs. In DNA form, the CDR3 reads TGCAGCGCAACTAGCGGGGGGGCGGAAGATACGCAGTATTTT. Its translation: CSATSGGAEDTQYF.